Below, one T cell receptor (beta chain) is given with its context. This entry comes from a study of OX40 agonist ivuxolimab in advanced cancers. V dropped 4 bases and J dropped 0; count of bases not matched to a gene: 13. The CDR3 runs 18 residues. The germline V gene encodes CDR1 LNHDA and CDR2 SQIVND (reference sequence). Clones were sequenced by immunoSEQ multiplex PCR, and TCRdb holds only the in-frame ones, with some missing. The sample shows around 55,000 clones, 89% of them seen only once. The sample was CD4+ or CD8+ T cells sorted from blood, taken in a trial of the OX40 agonist ivuxolimab. V and J are TRBV19 and TRBJ2-3, with 7 bases lining up with TRBD1. The source of this sequence is an adult with an advanced solid tumor such as melanoma, head and neck, liver or kidney cancer. The CDR3 is CASSTAGDRFPSTDTQYF. As DNA, the CDR3 is TGTGCCAGTAGTACCGCAGGGGACAGATTTCCTAGCACAGATACGCAGTATTTT.